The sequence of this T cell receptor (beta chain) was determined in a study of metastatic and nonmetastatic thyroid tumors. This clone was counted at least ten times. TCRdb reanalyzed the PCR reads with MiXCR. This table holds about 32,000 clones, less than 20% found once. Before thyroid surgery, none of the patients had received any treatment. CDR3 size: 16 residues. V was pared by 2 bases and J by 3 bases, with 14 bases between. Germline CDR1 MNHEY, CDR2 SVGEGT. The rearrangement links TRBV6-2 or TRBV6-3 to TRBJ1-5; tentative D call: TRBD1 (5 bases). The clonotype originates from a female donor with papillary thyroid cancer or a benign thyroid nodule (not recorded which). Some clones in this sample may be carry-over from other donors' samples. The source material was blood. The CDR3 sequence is CASSYGSRVDNQPQHF. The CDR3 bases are TGTGCCAGCAGTTACGGTTCCAGGGTGGACAATCAGCCCCAGCATTTT.